This T cell receptor beta chain was obtained from a study of T cell clonotyping in hematopoietic cell transplantation. Study as a whole: Cytoreduction preceded collection of pretransplant recipient samples. Study conclusions and caveats: After transplant, recipient diversity fell while pathologically expanded clonotypes grew through day 180. Broader posttransplant TCR repertoire diversity was predicted by graft donor and pretransplant recipient Inverse Simpson Index values.

Measured with immunoSEQ multiplex PCR; TCRdb has only the in-frame clones, and not every one. Of about 76,000 clones in the sample, 90% to 96% are singletons; the top ten hold approximately 1.8%. Indicated time point: recipient sample about 28 days before transplant, after cytoreduction. About this clone: Its specificity is unknown.

The CDR3 length is 15 residues. Between the trimmed V and J ends, which lost 0 bases and 1 base, there was a span of 10 bases. Germline CDR1 SGHRS, CDR2 YFSETQ. The chain combines TRBV5-1 with TRBJ1-2; D ambiguous. Sequencing was performed on peripheral blood mononuclear cells, taken before stem cell transplant. The TCR was taken from a woman aged 50 to 65 with acute myeloid leukemia. Some clones in this sample may be carry-over from other donors' samples. CDR3 sequence reads: CASSLVLDGNYGYTF. CDR3 DNA sequence: TGCGCCAGCAGCTTGGTTTTGGACGGTAACTATGGCTACACCTTC.